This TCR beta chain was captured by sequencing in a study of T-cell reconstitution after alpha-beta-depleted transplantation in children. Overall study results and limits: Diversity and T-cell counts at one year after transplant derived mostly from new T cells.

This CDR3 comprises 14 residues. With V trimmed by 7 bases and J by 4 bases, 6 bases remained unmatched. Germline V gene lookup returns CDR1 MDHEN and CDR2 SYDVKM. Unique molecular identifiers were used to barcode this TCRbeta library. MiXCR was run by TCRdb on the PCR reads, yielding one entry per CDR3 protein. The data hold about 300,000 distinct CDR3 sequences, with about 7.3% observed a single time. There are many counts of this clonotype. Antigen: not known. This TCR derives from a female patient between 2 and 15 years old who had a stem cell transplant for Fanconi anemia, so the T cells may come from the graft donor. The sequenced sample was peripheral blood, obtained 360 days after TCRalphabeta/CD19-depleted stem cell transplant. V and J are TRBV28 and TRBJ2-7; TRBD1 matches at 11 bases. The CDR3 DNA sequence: TGTGCCAGCACCTCCGGGACAGGGGGTTACGAGCAGTACGTC. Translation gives CASTSGTGGYEQYV.